A single sample gave rise to the 5 T cell receptor beta chains below, sequenced in a study of CD8 T cells in ankylosing spondylitis. MiXCR, applied by TCRdb to the 5' RACE reads, yields one record per CDR3 protein. The sample holds roughly 230,000 distinct CDR3 sequences, more than 9% seen once. Sample: blood, either unsorted or a sorted T cell fraction (not recorded which). These receptors were taken from a male donor with ankylosing spondylitis or in good health (not recorded which).

This clonotype turned up a few times. This chain joins TRBV2 and TRBJ1-6; the D gene is possibly TRBD1 (5 bases). The CDR3 runs to 14 residues. Germline V CDR1 and CDR2: SNHLY, FYNNEI. V was cut by 4 bases and J by 4 bases, with 8 bases left in between. The CDR3 spells CASSATEYNSPLHF. CDR3 bases: TGTGCCAGCAGTGCGACAGAGTATAATTCACCCCTCCACTTT.

A few counts support this clonotype. This chain uses TRBV30 with TRBJ2-2; D call uncertain. V dropped 0 bases and J dropped 6 bases, with 11 bases sitting between them. The CDR3 is made up of 14 amino acids. Germline V gives CDR1 GTSNPN, CDR2 SVGIG (reference sequence). The CDR3 loop is CAWSVRILAGELFF. The CDR3 bases are TGTGCCTGGAGTGTACGGATTTTGGCCGGGGAGCTGTTTTTT.

At least ten counts were recorded for this clonotype. The chain is built from TRBV12-3 or TRBV12-4 and TRBJ1-5; D gene unclear. V was shortened by 3 bases and J by 4 bases, with 7 bases between the two germline ends. The CDR3 runs to 13 residues. In DNA, the CDR3 is TGTGCCAGCAGTTTTATAGAGAATCAGCCCCAGCATTTT. Translation gives CASSFIENQPQHF.

Ten or more counts support this clonotype. The chain couples TRBV7-2 to TRBJ2-7; D unresolved. With 5 bases removed from V and 4 bases from J, the gap between germline ends came to 18 bases. This CDR3 spans 15 amino acids. The germline V gene encodes CDR1 SGHTA and CDR2 FQGNSA. The CDR3 DNA is TGTGCCAGCAGCCTTCTCCTGTCGAGCAAATACGAGCAGTACTTC. Translated: CASSLLLSSKYEQYF.

This clonotype appeared a few times. The chain employs TRBV7-2 and TRBJ1-4, with D maybe TRBD1 (6 bases). CDR3 length equals 15 residues. The V gene lost 1 base and the J gene lost 5 bases, with 11 bases spanning the gap. Germline assignment: CDR1 SGHTA and CDR2 FQGNSA. The CDR3 sequence is CASSLVGTSNEKLFF. The CDR3 region has the DNA TGTGCCAGCAGCTTAGTCGGGACATCCAATGAAAAACTGTTTTTT.